A single sample is the source of the 13 T cell receptor beta chains below, sequenced in a study of CD8 T cells in ankylosing spondylitis. These receptors have no identified antigens. TCRdb re-derived calls from the 5' RACE reads in MiXCR, one entry per CDR3 protein. This table holds about 540,000 distinct CDR3 sequences, about 13% found once. Study-wide points: Ankylosing spondylitis blood appeared to carry a characteristic TCR beta motif of roughly eight highly homologous variants.

The sample consisted of blood, either unsorted or a sorted T cell fraction (not recorded which). The receptors shown here come from a male donor with ankylosing spondylitis.

J is TRBJ2-4 and V is TRBV20-1; 7 bases are shared with TRBD1. Germline V lookup: CDR1 DFQATT, CDR2 SNEGSKA (reference sequence). The CDR3 is made up of 17 amino acids. Losses at the gene ends were 5 bases for V and 0 bases for J; bases not matched to a gene: 13. CDR3 sequence (DNA): TGCAGTGCTGGGGTGAATAGCGAGGGGGCAGCCAAAAACATTCAGTACTTC. It encodes CSAGVNSEGAAKNIQYF.

This clonotype was seen at least ten times. This chain links TRBV11-1 with TRBJ2-1, with 14 bases matching TRBD2. CDR1 SGHAT and CDR2 FQDESV come from the germline V gene (reference sequence). This CDR3 contains 18 residues. V was clipped by 5 bases and J by 1 base; unmatched bases: 7. CDR3 residues: CASSAGLAGEKSYNEQFF. The CDR3 coding sequence is TGTGCCAGCAGCGCGGGACTAGCGGGAGAAAAGTCCTACAATGAGCAGTTCTTC.

The chain links TRBV5-1 to TRBJ2-7; D possibly corresponds to TRBD2 (6 bases). The CDR3 runs 15 residues. Looked up from germline, CDR1 is SGHRS and CDR2 is YFSETQ. Trimming took 0 bases from V and 4 from J, leaving 14 bases between them. The CDR3 coding sequence is TGCGCCAGCAGCTTGGGGACGGAGGGCCATTACGAGCAGTACGTC. Protein product: CASSLGTEGHYEQYV.

This clonotype was found a few times. The chain carries TRBV30 and TRBJ1-5; D unclear. CDR1 is GTSNPN and CDR2 is SVGIG in the germline V gene (reference sequence). The V end was cut by 2 bases, the J end by 4 bases, with 9 bases between. The CDR3 extends over 13 amino acids. CDR3 region: CAWSLGVNQPQHF. CDR3 DNA sequence: TGTGCCTGGAGTCTCGGTGTAAATCAGCCCCAGCATTTT.

Remarks on this clonotype: Given a much more abundant clone one base away, this may be a read error. The J gene is TRBJ1-4, the V gene TRBV12-3 or TRBV12-4, with D perhaps matching TRBD1 (5 bases). The CDR3 has 14 amino acids. CDR3 DNA: TGTGCCAGCAGTTTTGACAGAGCGTTTGAAAATCTGTTTTTT. This encodes CASSFDRAFENLFF.

J is TRBJ2-1 and V is TRBV20-1, with 14 bases that match TRBD2. CDR1 is DFQATT, CDR2 SNEGSKA, per germline (reference sequence). The CDR3 has 16 amino acids. Trimming removed 3 bases from V and 6 bases from J; junction bases left unmatched: 7. In DNA, the CDR3 is TGCAGTGCTAGGGATGGGGGACTAGCGGGAGTCAATGAGCAGTTCTTC. Translation gives CSARDGGLAGVNEQFF.

There are many counts of this clonotype. The rearrangement uses TRBV7-9 and TRBJ2-3; possibly TRBD1 for D (7 bases). Germline V gene sequence: CDR1 SEHNR, CDR2 FQNEAQ (reference sequence). The CDR3 sequence is 17 residues long. V was cut by 2 bases and J by 3 bases, with 18 bases left in between. The CDR3 DNA sequence: TGTGCCAGCAGCTTAAAATACGGAGGGGGCGGAACAGATACGCAGTATTTT. This encodes CASSLKYGGGGTDTQYF.

This clonotype was found many times. The chain employs TRBV27 and TRBJ2-4; D is possibly TRBD1 (6 bases). The germline V gene has CDR1 MNHEY and CDR2 SMNVEV (reference sequence). V shed 4 bases and J shed 14 bases, with 18 bases lying between them. The CDR3 is made up of 13 amino acids. The CDR3 sequence: CASSSRPGHREYF. The CDR3 nucleotides are TGTGCCAGCAGTTCTAGGCCGGGACACAGGGAGTACTTC.

The chain uses TRBV6-2 or TRBV6-3 and TRBJ2-5; D not certain. Per germline, CDR1 MNHEY and CDR2 SVGEGT. The CDR3 loop spans 12 amino acids. Trimming removed 7 bases at V and 5 bases at J, with 11 bases between. This CDR3 reads CASTLPGETQYF. CDR3 nucleotides: TGTGCCAGCACCCTCCCCGGGGAGACCCAGTACTTC.

This clonotype has just a few counts. The chain couples TRBV5-1 to TRBJ2-3; weak D call: TRBD2 (5 bases). Germline V gene lookup returns CDR1 SGHRS and CDR2 YFSETQ. V lost 2 bases and J 0 bases, leaving 10 bases between the germline ends. The CDR3 is 15 residues long. The CDR3 nucleotides are TGCGCCAGCAGCTTTAGCGCCCAGAGCACAGATACGCAGTATTTT. Translation gives CASSFSAQSTDTQYF.

For the CDR3, the DNA is TGTGCCAGCAGCGCCTCTTCGGAAGCTTTCTTT. It specifies CASSASSEAFF. V usage is TRBV7-9 and J usage is TRBJ1-1, with D unresolved. V was trimmed by 5 bases and J by 8 bases, leaving 9 bases between them. Germline loops: CDR1 SEHNR, CDR2 FQNEAQ (reference sequence). The CDR3 contains 11 residues.

The genes are TRBV6-6 and TRBJ2-7; 7 nucleotides agree with TRBD1. This CDR3 has 11 amino acids. Germline V gene sequence: CDR1 MNHNY, CDR2 SVGAGI (reference sequence). After removal of 8 bases from V and 6 bases from J, the junction contained 4 bases not matched to a gene. The chain's CDR3 is CASRAGGEQYV. CDR3 DNA: TGTGCCAGCCGAGCAGGGGGCGAGCAGTACGTC.

This clonotype was seen many times. The CDR3 is CASSLVWGSGNTIYF. In DNA form, the CDR3 reads TGTGCCAGCAGCTTAGTATGGGGGTCTGGAAACACCATATATTTT. The chain joins TRBV7-2 to TRBJ1-3; D might be TRBD1 (5 bases). Germline loops: CDR1 SGHTA, CDR2 FQGNSA. The V end was cut by 1 base, the J end by 1 base, with 8 bases between. The CDR3 contains 15 residues.